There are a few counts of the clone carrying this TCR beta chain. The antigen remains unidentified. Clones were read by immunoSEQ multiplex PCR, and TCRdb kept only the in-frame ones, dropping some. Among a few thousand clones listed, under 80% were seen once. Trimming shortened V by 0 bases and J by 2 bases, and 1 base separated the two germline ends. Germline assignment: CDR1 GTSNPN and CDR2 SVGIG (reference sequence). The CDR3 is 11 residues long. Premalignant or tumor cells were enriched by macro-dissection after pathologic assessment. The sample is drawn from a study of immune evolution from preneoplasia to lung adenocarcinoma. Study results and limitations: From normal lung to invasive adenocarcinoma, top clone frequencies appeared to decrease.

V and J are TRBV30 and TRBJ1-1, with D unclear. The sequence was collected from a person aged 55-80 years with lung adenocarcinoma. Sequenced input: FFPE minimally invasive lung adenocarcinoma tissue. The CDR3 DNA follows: TGTGCCTGGAGTGTAAACACTGAAGCTTTCTTT. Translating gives CAWSVNTEAFF.